This is a list of T cell receptor beta chains from one sample in a study of a mutant IDH1 vaccine in newly diagnosed glioma. Assay used: immunoSEQ multiplex PCR; TCRdb lists only in-frame clones, some missing. This table holds around 92,000 clones, roughly 90% found once. The specimen was PBMCs, collected from a glioma patient treated with radiotherapy, temozolomide or both. The receptors were gathered from a woman in her forties or fifties with glioma. The conserved cysteine and the conserved F or W are not part of the CDR3 here.

J gene,V gene,CDR3 protein
TRBJ2-2,TRBV27,ASRRGRTTGELF
TRBJ2-7,TRBV4-1,ASSQGGRSSYEQY
TRBJ1-6,TRBV4-2,ASSKAGSGLRDNSPLH
TRBJ2-1,TRBV5-1,ASSPGLAGEGSYNEQF
TRBJ2-1,TRBV7-2,ASSLAGSSYNEQF
TRBJ1-2,TRBV19,ASMTANYGYT
TRBJ1-1,TRBV7-9,ASSLGGAPVTEAF
TRBJ1-4,TRBV7-9,ASSSLGRANEKLF
TRBJ2-3,TRBV7-9,ASSLRDTQY
TRBJ2-1,TRBV5-1,ASSGTSHNEQF
TRBJ2-7,TRBV18,ASSPQDGGEQY
TRBJ2-7,TRBV10-2,ASSERTGESAYEQY
TRBJ2-4,TRBV7-8,ASSLSGLAKNIQY
TRBJ1-5,TRBV2,ASSEMTGYGQPQH
TRBJ2-7,TRBV5-6,ASSLGRGLREQY
TRBJ2-1,TRBV7-9,ASSLGLAAPRQF
TRBJ1-1,TRBV5-6,ASSLWDRAMNTEAF
TRBJ1-2,TRBV28,ASSAGTGEEGYT
TRBJ2-3,TRBV4-1,ASSQDRLAGADTQY
TRBJ2-7,TRBV5-4,ASSTGEQY
TRBJ2-1,TRBV7-2,ASSLSGVFTYNEQF
TRBJ2-2,TRBV11-2,ASRRTGVNTGELF
TRBJ2-1,TRBV25-1,ASSDVGWNEQF
TRBJ1-4,TRBV21-1,ASSKIPWSEKLF
TRBJ2-1,TRBV15,ATSRGPQGGNEQF
TRBJ1-5,TRBV27,ASSFSSNQPQH
TRBJ1-1,TRBV29-1,SVVQGASEAF
TRBJ2-7,TRBV27,ASRKGHLLSYEQY
TRBJ1-2,TRBV4-1,ASSFRDRGVGYT
TRBJ1-2,TRBV27,ASGGDGLNYGYT
TRBJ1-2,TRBV6-6,ASSETGSGYGYT
TRBJ2-1,TRBV5-4,ASSLDRGNNEQF
TRBJ2-3,TRBV29-1,SVDGLGTDTQY
TRBJ2-7,TRBV6-1,ASRAENYEQY
TRBJ1-1,TRBV27,ASSLFRGNTEAF
TRBJ1-2,TRBV5-5,ASSRQGAGYGYT